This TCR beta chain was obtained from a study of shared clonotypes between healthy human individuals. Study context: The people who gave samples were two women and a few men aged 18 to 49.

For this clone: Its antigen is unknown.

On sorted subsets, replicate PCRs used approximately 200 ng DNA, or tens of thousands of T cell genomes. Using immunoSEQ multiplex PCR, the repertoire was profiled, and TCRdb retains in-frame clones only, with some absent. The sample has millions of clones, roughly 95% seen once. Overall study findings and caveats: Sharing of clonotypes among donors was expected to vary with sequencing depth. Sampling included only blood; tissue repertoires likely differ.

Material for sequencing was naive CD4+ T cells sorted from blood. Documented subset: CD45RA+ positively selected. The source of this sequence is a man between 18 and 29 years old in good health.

CDR3: CASSLDRPDTEAFF. The DNA of the CDR3 is TGTGCCAGCAGCTTAGACAGACCGGACACTGAAGCTTTCTTT. The chain has TRBV11-1 and TRBJ1-1; D call uncertain. CDR1 is SGHAT and CDR2 is FQDESV in the germline V gene (reference sequence). Trimming shortened V by 1 base and J by 3 bases, and 9 bases separated the two germline ends. The CDR3 is made up of 14 amino acids.